This TCR beta chain emerged from a study of T cell responses to AZD1222 COVID-19 vaccine. On this clone: What it binds is not known.

Produced via immunoSEQ multiplex PCR; TCRdb's table is partial and in-frame only. The sample has 80,000 to 95,000 clones; under 90% are singletons. The study's findings and limits: Clonal diversity was possibly underestimated, and the donors were mostly white British, with more females. Reportedly, nearly half of unique spike TCRs recognized epitopes outside B.1.351/B.1.1.7 mutations. Along spike, vaccine-associated CD4 TCRs were found throughout, with dominance at 160-218 and 743-854.

The clonotype originates from an adult in good health. Sequenced material: peripheral blood, taken on day 0 of MenACWY control vaccination.

The CDR3 is CASNPTRVAPPGNQPQHF. CDR3 coding DNA: TGTGCCAGCAACCCTACGAGGGTGGCCCCCCCGGGCAATCAGCCCCAGCATTTT. The rearrangement links TRBV6-2 or TRBV6-3 to TRBJ1-5, with D unresolved. This CDR3 has 18 amino acids. Per the germline V gene, CDR1 is MNHEY and CDR2 is SVGEGT. The V end lost 7 bases, the J end lost 2 bases, and 24 bases lay between the germline ends.